The 20 T cell receptor beta chains in this list originate from one sample, sequenced in a study of cytomegalovirus exposure and HLA in healthy donors. The PCR was carried out with 60 Vbeta primers and 13 Jbeta primers. TCRdb's copy holds only in-frame clones and misses some; the assay was immunoSEQ multiplex PCR. The sample holds some 130,000 clones, roughly two thirds seen once. Sequencing was done on a sample of PBMCs. All receptors come from a man younger than 40 in good health and CMV-seropositive.

The chain has TRBV28 and TRBJ2-5, with 9 bases lining up with TRBD2. Germline loops: CDR1 MDHEN, CDR2 SYDVKM. CDR3 length equals 14 residues. The junction had 1 base not matched to a gene; V was cut back by 2 bases and J by 3 bases. CDR3: CASSLIAGEETQYF. The CDR3 nucleotides are TGTGCCAGCAGTTTAATAGCGGGGGAAGAGACCCAGTACTTC.

In this sample, this clone turned up a few times. The V call is TRBV6-1, the J call TRBJ2-2; 9 nucleotides match TRBD1. The CDR3 loop spans 17 amino acids. J was trimmed by 7 bases and V by 2 bases; bases with no gene match: 11. Per the germline V gene, CDR1 is MNHNS and CDR2 is SASEGT. CDR3: CASSESEGQGSSGELFF. The CDR3 coding sequence is TGTGCCAGCAGTGAAAGTGAGGGACAGGGAAGTAGCGGGGAGCTGTTTTTT.

This rearrangement joins TRBV2 to TRBJ2-7; 7 bases match TRBD1. Germline V lookup: CDR1 SNHLY, CDR2 FYNNEI. This CDR3 has 14 amino acids. V trimming: 6 bases; J trimming: 2 bases; junction bases outside the gene matches: 7. The CDR3 here is CASSKGTATYEQYF. The CDR3 DNA reads TGTGCCAGCAGCAAAGGGACAGCTACCTACGAGCAGTACTTC. Looking up the rest from reference TRBV2 and TRBJ2-7 gives the full variable domain: EPEVTQTPSHQVTQMGQEVILRCVPISNHLYFYWYRQILGQKVEFLVSFYNNEISEKSEIFDDQFSVERPDGSNFTLKIRSTKLEDSAMYFCASSKGTATYEQYFGPGTRLTVT.

This clone has only a few counts. The chain combines TRBV5-1 with TRBJ2-4; TRBD1 matches 7 bases. The CDR3 covers 16 residues. With V trimmed by 4 bases and J by 7 bases, 14 bases remained unmatched. Per germline, CDR1 SGHRS and CDR2 YFSETQ. The CDR3 DNA reads as TGCGCCAGCAGCCCGCGGACAGGCGATCTGTCGAACATTCAGTACTTC. This gives the protein CASSPRTGDLSNIQYF.

This chain connects TRBV18 to TRBJ2-3, with 8 bases fitting TRBD2. Germline V gene data show CDR1 as KGHSH and CDR2 as LQKENI. The CDR3 has 18 amino acids. Trimming cost V 4 bases and J 0 bases; bases outside gene matches: 12. The CDR3 is CASSRVSSGPASTDTQYF. The DNA for the CDR3 is TGTGCCAGCTCACGGGTCTCTAGCGGGCCCGCTAGCACAGATACGCAGTATTTT.

This clone was picked up a small number of times. The chain couples TRBV27 to TRBJ1-1; perhaps TRBD1 as D (5 bases). CDR1 and CDR2 from the germline V gene are MNHEY and SMNVEV (reference sequence). The CDR3 loop spans 14 amino acids. V was pared by 6 bases and J by 4 bases, with 15 bases between. Here the CDR3 reads CASRRSTGATEAFF. For the CDR3, the DNA is TGTGCCAGCAGACGGTCTACTGGGGCCACTGAAGCTTTCTTT.

V is TRBV7-9 and J is TRBJ2-3, with 8 bases that match TRBD2. CDR1 is SEHNR and CDR2 is FQNEAQ in the germline V gene (reference sequence). This CDR3 is 15 amino acids long. V lost 5 bases, J lost 2 bases, and 6 bases stayed unmatched. The chain's CDR3 is CASSPAGASTDTQYF. The CDR3 DNA follows: TGTGCCAGCAGCCCAGCGGGAGCCTCCACAGATACGCAGTATTTT.

The chain links TRBV27 to TRBJ2-7; 7 bases are shared with TRBD1. CDR1 is MNHEY and CDR2 is SMNVEV in the germline V gene (reference sequence). This CDR3 has 17 amino acids. With 6 bases clipped from V and 4 bases from J, the junction kept 18 bases outside the gene matches. CDR3 residues: CASSRRVVGTDNYEQYF. CDR3 DNA: TGTGCCAGCAGCCGAAGGGTAGTCGGGACAGATAATTACGAGCAGTACTTC.

This clone was seen a single time. A junction boundary mismatches the germline segment, possibly from a read error. The chain carries TRBV7-9 and TRBJ1-1, with D possibly being TRBD1 (5 bases). CDR1 is SEHNR, CDR2 FQNEAQ, per germline (reference sequence). This CDR3 spans 15 amino acids. As DNA, the CDR3 is TGTTCCAGCAGCTTAGTAGAAGGGGTGAACACTGAAGCTTTCTTT. It encodes CSSSLVEGVNTEAFF. The full variable domain, completed using reference TRBV7-9 and TRBJ1-1, is DTGVSQNPRHKITKRGQNVTFRCDPISEHNRLYWYRQTLGQGPEFLTYFQNEAQLEKSRLLSDRFSAERPKGSFSTLEIQRTEQGDSAMYLCSSSLVEGVNTEAFFGQGTRLTVV.

The chain recombines TRBV28 with TRBJ2-7; no definite D call. The germline V gene has CDR1 MDHEN and CDR2 SYDVKM. The V and J ends lost 6 bases and 2 bases respectively, with 23 bases between them. This CDR3 is 17 amino acids long. The CDR3 reads CASRRPGPILLPYEQYF. CDR3 nucleotide sequence: TGTGCCAGCAGACGACCGGGTCCAATCCTGTTACCCTACGAGCAGTACTTC.

This clone was found once. The rearrangement joins TRBV5-1 to TRBJ1-4; 9 bases are a match to TRBD1. Losses at the gene ends were 4 bases for V and 6 bases for J; bases not matched to a gene: 4. The CDR3 covers 14 residues. Germline loops: CDR1 SGHRS, CDR2 YFSETQ. DNA of the CDR3: TGCGCCAGCAGCCCCCGGGACAGGGATGAAAAACTGTTTTTT. It codes for CASSPRDRDEKLFF.

This chain connects TRBV6-6 to TRBJ1-1; D gene uncertain. Germline assignment: CDR1 MNHNY and CDR2 SVGAGI (reference sequence). This CDR3 has 11 amino acids. V lost 7 bases to trimming and J lost 4 bases, with 7 bases between them. The CDR3 DNA reads as TGTGCCAGCACCGCTAGCACTGAAGCTTTCTTT. Translating it yields CASTASTEAFF.

The chain has TRBV27 and TRBJ1-2; weak D call: TRBD1 (5 bases). V dropped 6 bases and J dropped 8 bases, with 19 bases sitting between them. CDR1 MNHEY and CDR2 SMNVEV come from the germline V gene (reference sequence). The CDR3 extends over 14 amino acids. CDR3 amino acids: CASSPGRGSMGYTF. The CDR3 DNA reads as TGTGCCAGCAGCCCAGGGAGGGGATCGATGGGCTACACCTTC.

The chain employs TRBV27 and TRBJ1-2; TRBD1 is a possible D gene (6 bases). CDR3 size: 13 residues. Germline V gene sequence: CDR1 MNHEY, CDR2 SMNVEV (reference sequence). V was pared by 2 bases and J by 8 bases, with 12 bases between. In nucleotides, the CDR3 is TGTGCCAGCAGTTTAAGCGGGGGGCTAGGCTACACCTTC. Translation: CASSLSGGLGYTF.

V is TRBV6-1 and J is TRBJ1-1, with TRBD1 as a possible D gene (5 bases). In germline, CDR1 is MNHNS, CDR2 SASEGT. This CDR3 has 15 residues. V lost 1 base and J lost 4, with 13 bases in between. CDR3 nucleotides: TGTGCCAGCAGTGAAGTAGGGGCGGTGGTCACTGAAGCTTTCTTT. Protein product: CASSEVGAVVTEAFF.

The chain employs TRBV19 and TRBJ2-7, with 10 bases matching TRBD2. CDR3 length equals 15 residues. CDR1 LNHDA and CDR2 SQIVND come from the germline V gene (reference sequence). After removal of 3 bases from V and 2 bases from J, the junction contained 4 bases not matched to a gene. The CDR3 DNA is TGTGCCAGTAGTATCTGGCTAGCGGGAGCCTACGAGCAGTACTTC. Amino acids: CASSIWLAGAYEQYF. Using reference TRBV19 and TRBJ2-7 for the parts outside the CDR3, the full variable domain is DGGITQSPKYLFRKEGQNVTLSCEQNLNHDAMYWYRQDPGQGLRLIYYSQIVNDFQKGDIAEGYSVSREKKESFPLTVTSAQKNPTAFYLCASSIWLAGAYEQYFGPGTRLTVT.

This clone was counted a single time. This rearrangement joins TRBV30 to TRBJ1-3; D call uncertain. Trimming removed 3 bases at V and 0 bases at J, with 21 bases between. Germline V gives CDR1 GTSNPN, CDR2 SVGIG (reference sequence). The CDR3 has 18 residues. CDR3 sequence: CAWSPLAGSSHSGNTIYF. For the CDR3, the DNA is TGTGCCTGGAGCCCTCTGGCGGGGAGTTCCCACTCTGGAAACACCATATATTTT.

The CDR3 reads CASSPGGLSTDTQYF. CDR3 DNA: TGTGCCAGCAGCCCCGGCGGACTAAGCACAGATACGCAGTATTTT. The gene calls are TRBV7-6 and TRBJ2-3; weak D call: TRBD2 (6 bases). V dropped 5 bases and J dropped 0 bases, with 12 bases sitting between them. This CDR3 is 15 amino acids long. Germline CDR1 is SGHVS and CDR2 is FNYEAQ.

This sequence joins TRBV7-8 and TRBJ2-1, with 10 bases that match TRBD1. The germline CDR1 and CDR2 sequences are SGHVS and FQNEAQ. The CDR3 runs 15 residues. The trim removed 4 bases at V and 8 bases at J, leaving 8 bases unmatched. This CDR3 is CASSSMGQGTDEQFF. The CDR3 nucleotides are TGTGCCAGCAGCTCGATGGGACAGGGGACCGATGAGCAGTTCTTC.

This clone has more than one count but fewer than ten. This rearrangement joins TRBV4-2 to TRBJ2-3; perhaps TRBD2 as D (6 bases). The V end was cut by 2 bases, the J end by 14 bases, with 14 bases between. This CDR3 spans 12 amino acids. Germline lookup yields CDR1 LGHNA and CDR2 YNFKEQ. DNA for the CDR3: TGTGCCAGCAGCCAAAACGCGGAGGGCCGGTATTTT. Its protein product is CASSQNAEGRYF.